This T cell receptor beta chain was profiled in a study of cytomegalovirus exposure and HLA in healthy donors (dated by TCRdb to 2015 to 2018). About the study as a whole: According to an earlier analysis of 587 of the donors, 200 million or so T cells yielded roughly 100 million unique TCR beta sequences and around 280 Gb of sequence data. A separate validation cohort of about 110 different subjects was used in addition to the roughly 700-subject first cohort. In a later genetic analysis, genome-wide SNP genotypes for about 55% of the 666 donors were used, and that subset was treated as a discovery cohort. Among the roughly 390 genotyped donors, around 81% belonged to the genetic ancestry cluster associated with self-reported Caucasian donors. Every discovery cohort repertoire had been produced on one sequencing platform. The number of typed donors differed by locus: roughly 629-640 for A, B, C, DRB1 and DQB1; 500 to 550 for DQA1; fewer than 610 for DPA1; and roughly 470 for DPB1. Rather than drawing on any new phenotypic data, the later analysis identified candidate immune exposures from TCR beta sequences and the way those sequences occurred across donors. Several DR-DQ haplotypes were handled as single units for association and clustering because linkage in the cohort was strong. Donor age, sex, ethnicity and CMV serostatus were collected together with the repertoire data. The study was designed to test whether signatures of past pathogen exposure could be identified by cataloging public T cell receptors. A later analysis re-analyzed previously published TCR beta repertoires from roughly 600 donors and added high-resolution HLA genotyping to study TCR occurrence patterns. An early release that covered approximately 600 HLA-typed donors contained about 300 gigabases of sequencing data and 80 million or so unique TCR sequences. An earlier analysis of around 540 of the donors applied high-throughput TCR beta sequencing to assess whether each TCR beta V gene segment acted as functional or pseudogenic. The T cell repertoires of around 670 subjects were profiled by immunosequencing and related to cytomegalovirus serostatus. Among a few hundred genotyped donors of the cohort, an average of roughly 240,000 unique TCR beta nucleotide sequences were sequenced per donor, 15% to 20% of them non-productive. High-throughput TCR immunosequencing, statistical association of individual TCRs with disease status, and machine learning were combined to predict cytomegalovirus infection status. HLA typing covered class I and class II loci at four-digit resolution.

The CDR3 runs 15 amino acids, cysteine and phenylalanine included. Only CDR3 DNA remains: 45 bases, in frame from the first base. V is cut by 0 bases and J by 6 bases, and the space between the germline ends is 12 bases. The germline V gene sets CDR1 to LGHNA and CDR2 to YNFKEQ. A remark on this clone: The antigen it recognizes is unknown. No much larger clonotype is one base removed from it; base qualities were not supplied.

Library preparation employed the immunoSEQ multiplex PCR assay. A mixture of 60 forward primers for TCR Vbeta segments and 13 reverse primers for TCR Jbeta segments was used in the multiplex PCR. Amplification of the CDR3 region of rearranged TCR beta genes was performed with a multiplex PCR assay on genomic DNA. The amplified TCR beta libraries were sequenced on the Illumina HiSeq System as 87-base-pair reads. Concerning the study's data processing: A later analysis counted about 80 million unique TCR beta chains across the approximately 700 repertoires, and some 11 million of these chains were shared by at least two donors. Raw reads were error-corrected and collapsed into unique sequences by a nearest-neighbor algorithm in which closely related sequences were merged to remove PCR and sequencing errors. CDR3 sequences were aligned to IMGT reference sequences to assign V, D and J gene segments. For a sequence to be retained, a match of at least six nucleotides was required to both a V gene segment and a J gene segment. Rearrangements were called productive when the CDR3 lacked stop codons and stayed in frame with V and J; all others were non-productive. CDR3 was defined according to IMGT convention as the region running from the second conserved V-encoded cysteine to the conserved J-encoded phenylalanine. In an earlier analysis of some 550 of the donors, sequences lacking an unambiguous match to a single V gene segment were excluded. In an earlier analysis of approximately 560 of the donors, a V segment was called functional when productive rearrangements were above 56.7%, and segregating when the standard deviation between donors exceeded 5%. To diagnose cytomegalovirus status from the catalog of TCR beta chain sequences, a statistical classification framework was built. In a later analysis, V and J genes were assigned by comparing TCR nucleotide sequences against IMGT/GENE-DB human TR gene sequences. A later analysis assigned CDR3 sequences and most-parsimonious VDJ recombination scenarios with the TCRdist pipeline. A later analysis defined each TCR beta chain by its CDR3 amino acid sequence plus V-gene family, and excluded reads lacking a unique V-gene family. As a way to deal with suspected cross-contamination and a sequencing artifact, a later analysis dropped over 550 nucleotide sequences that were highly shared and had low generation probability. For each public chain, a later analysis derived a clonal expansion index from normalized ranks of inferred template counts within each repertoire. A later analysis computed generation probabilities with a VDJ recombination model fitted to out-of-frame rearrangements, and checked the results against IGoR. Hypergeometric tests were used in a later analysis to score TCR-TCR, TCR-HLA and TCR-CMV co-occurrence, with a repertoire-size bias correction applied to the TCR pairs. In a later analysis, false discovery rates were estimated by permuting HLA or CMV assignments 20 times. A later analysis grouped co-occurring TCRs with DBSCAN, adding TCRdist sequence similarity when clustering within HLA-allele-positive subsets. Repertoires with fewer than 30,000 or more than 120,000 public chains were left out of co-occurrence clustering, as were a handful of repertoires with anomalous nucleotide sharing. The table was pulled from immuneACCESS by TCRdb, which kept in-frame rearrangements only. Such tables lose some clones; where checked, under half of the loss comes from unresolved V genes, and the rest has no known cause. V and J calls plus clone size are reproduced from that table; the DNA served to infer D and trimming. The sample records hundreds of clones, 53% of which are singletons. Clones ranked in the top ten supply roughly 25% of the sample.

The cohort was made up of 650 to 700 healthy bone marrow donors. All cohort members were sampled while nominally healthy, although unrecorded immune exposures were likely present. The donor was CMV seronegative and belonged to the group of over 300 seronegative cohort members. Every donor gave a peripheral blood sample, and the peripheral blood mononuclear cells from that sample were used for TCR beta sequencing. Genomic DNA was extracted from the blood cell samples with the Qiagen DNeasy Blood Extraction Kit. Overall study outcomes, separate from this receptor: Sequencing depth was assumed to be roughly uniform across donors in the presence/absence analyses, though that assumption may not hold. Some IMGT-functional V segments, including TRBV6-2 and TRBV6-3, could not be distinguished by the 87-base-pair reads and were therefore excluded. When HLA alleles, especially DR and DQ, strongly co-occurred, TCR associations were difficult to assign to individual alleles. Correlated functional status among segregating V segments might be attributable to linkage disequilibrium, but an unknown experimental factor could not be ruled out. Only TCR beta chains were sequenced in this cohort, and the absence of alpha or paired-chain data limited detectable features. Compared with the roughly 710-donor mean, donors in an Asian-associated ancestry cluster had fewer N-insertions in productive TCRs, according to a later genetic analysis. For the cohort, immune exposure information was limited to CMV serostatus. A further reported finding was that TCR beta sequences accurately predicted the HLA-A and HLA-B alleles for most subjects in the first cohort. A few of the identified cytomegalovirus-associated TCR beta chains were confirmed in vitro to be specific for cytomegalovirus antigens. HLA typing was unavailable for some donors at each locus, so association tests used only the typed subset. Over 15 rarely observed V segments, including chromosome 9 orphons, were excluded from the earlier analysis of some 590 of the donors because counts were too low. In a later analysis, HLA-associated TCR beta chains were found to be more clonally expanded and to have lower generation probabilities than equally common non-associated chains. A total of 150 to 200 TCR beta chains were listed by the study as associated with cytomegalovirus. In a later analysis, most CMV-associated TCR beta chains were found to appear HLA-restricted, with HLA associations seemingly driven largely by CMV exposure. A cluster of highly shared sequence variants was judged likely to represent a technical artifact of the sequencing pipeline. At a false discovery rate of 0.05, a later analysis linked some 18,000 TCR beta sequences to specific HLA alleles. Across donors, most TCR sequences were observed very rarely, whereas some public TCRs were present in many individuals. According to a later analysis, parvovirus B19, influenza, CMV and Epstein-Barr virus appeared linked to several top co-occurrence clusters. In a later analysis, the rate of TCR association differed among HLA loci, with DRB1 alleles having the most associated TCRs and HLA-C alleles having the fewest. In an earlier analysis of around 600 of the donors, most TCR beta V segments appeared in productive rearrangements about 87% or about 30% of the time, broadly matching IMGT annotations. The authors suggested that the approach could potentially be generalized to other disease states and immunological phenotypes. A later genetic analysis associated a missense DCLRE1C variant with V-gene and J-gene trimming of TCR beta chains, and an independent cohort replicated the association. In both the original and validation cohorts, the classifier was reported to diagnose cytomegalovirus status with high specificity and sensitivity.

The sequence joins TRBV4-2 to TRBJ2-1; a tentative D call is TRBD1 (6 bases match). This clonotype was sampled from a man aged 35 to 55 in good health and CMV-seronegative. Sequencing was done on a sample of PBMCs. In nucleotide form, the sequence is TGTGCCAGCAGCCAAGATGATACAGGGCGCAATGAGCAGTTCTTC. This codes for CASSQDDTGRNEQFF.